These 8 T cell receptor beta chains were sequenced from one sample in a study of CD8 T cells in ankylosing spondylitis. Via MiXCR, TCRdb re-called the 5' RACE reads, giving one row per CDR3 protein. The profile shows some 140,000 distinct CDR3 sequences, 6% to 8.5% of them singletons. Sequencing was performed on blood, either unsorted or a sorted T cell fraction (not recorded which). The receptors were gathered from a female donor with ankylosing spondylitis or in good health (not recorded which).

As to this clonotype: This may be a read error: a much more frequent sequence differs by one nucleotide. V usage is TRBV5-1 and J usage is TRBJ2-2; D unclear. V shed 0 bases and J shed 6 bases, with 9 bases lying between them. There are 14 residues in the CDR3. The V gene's germline CDR1 is SGHRS and CDR2 YFSETQ. CDR3 DNA sequence: TGCGCCAGCAGCTTGGACGCCCGGGCCGGGGAGCTGTTTTTT. Translating it yields CASSLDARAGELFF.

There are many counts of this clonotype. The chain joins TRBV7-2 to TRBJ2-3, with D unresolved. The V end lost 3 bases, the J end lost 2 bases, and 12 bases lay between the germline ends. The germline CDR1 and CDR2 sequences are SGHTA and FQGNSA. This CDR3 contains 15 residues. CDR3 amino acids: CASSLITASTDTQYF. CDR3 DNA sequence: TGTGCCAGCAGCTTGATTACAGCATCCACAGATACGCAGTATTTT.

The sample holds many counts of this clonotype. This rearrangement joins TRBV12-3 or TRBV12-4 to TRBJ1-6; 8 bases align to TRBD1. V shed 9 bases, J shed 10 bases, and the junction held 17 bases outside the gene matches. The CDR3 spans 16 residues. CDR3 region: CASRRVQGAHGSPLHF. The CDR3 DNA follows: TGTGCCAGTCGTAGGGTCCAGGGGGCGCATGGATCACCCCTCCACTTT.

V gene TRBV5-1 combines with J gene TRBJ2-3; D is ambiguous. The CDR3 length is 14 residues. Per germline, CDR1 SGHRS and CDR2 YFSETQ. Trimming took 4 bases from V and 4 from J, leaving 13 bases between them. As DNA, the CDR3 is TGCGCCAGCAGCCAGAAAAACGGGCCAGATACGCAGTATTTT. It specifies CASSQKNGPDTQYF.

This clonotype was detected ten times or more. The rearrangement links TRBV15 to TRBJ2-6; tentative D call: TRBD1 (5 bases). Germline V gives CDR1 LNHNV, CDR2 YYDKDF (reference sequence). The CDR3 extends over 14 amino acids. Trimming took 5 bases from V and 0 from J, leaving 5 bases between them. CDR3 loop: CATSQGSGANVLTF. Here the CDR3 DNA reads TGTGCCACCAGCCAGGGCTCTGGGGCCAACGTCCTGACTTTC.

Many counts were recorded for this clonotype. The chain uses TRBV5-4 and TRBJ2-5, with D perhaps being TRBD1 or TRBD2 (5 bases each). Germline V gene sequence: CDR1 SGHNT, CDR2 YYREEE (reference sequence). The length of the CDR3 is 13 residues. The ends were cut back, 4 bases at V and 5 bases at J, with 12 bases in the middle. The CDR3 spells CASSPGTDETQYF. CDR3 bases: TGTGCCAGCAGCCCGGGGACCGATGAGACCCAGTACTTC.

This clonotype was picked up one time. The rearrangement links TRBV19 to TRBJ1-1, with 7 positions matching TRBD1. Looked up from germline, CDR1 is LNHDA and CDR2 is SQIVND (reference sequence). The CDR3 contains 13 residues. V trimming: 5 bases; J trimming: 6 bases; junction bases outside the gene matches: 6. Written as DNA, the CDR3 is TGTGCCAGTAGTTGGCAGGGGGTCCCTGAAGCTTTCTTT. It specifies CASSWQGVPEAFF.

This clonotype was seen many times. The rearrangement links TRBV5-1 to TRBJ1-1; D gene ambiguous. The length of the CDR3 is 14 residues. V was pared by 4 bases and J by 0 bases, with 10 bases between. Germline V gene data show CDR1 as SGHRS and CDR2 as YFSETQ. CDR3 in DNA: TGCGCCAGCAGCCCCCACGATATGAACACTGAAGCTTTCTTT. This sequence encodes CASSPHDMNTEAFF.